This TCR beta chain originates from a study of patients and donors after allogeneic stem cell transplantation. The CDR3 totals 13 residues. The germline V gene has CDR1 SEHNR and CDR2 FQNEAQ (reference sequence). V lost 0 bases and J 7 bases, leaving 9 bases between the germline ends. This clonotype occurred a few times. TCRdb called the RT-PCR reads again in MiXCR, with one record for every CDR3 protein. The sample includes 70,000 to 85,000 distinct CDR3 sequences, around a quarter seen only once; the top ten take approximately 25%. The sequence was collected from a human donor who was either an allogeneic HSCT recipient or a stem cell or donor lymphocyte infusion donor (not recorded which). It is not recorded whose cells these are; they may come from a transplant donor. J is TRBJ1-1 and V is TRBV7-9, with TRBD1 as a possible D gene (6 bases). Sequencing used blood, either unsorted or a sorted T cell fraction (not recorded which). CDR3 region: CASSLAGGLEAFF. Written as DNA, the CDR3 is TGTGCCAGCAGCTTAGCGGGGGGGCTTGAAGCTTTCTTT.